This T cell receptor (beta chain) came from a study of cytomegalovirus exposure and HLA in healthy donors. V was cut by 4 bases and J by 6 bases, with 8 bases left in between. CDR1 and CDR2 from the germline V gene are SGHRS and YFSETQ. CDR3 length: 12 amino acids. The PCR ran on 60 Vbeta and 13 Jbeta primers. Measured with immunoSEQ multiplex PCR; TCRdb has only the in-frame clones, and not every one. This sample has about 100,000 clones, with around 72% found just once. The TCR originated in a male donor in good health and CMV-seropositive. Sample: PBMCs. The genes are TRBV5-1 and TRBJ2-1, with D possibly matching TRBD1 (6 bases). The CDR3 loop reads CASSRGGNEQFF. The CDR3 DNA is TGCGCCAGCAGCCGAGGGGGCAATGAGCAGTTCTTC.